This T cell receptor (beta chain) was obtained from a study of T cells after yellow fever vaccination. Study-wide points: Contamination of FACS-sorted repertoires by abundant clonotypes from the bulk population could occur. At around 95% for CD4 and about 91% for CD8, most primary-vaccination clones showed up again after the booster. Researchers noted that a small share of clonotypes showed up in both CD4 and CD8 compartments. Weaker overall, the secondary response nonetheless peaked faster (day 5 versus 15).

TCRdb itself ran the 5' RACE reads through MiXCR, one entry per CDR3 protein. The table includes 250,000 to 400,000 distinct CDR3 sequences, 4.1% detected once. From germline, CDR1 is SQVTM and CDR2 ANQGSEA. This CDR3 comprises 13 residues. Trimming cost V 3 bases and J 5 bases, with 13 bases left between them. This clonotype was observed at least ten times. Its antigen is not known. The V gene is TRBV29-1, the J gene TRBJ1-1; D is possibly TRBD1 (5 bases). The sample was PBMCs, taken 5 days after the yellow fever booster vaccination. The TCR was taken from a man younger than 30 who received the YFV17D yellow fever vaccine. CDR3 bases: TGCAGCGTTGAGGCGGGGCAGGTGACTGAAGCTTTCTTT. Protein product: CSVEAGQVTEAFF.